This T cell receptor (beta chain) was identified during a study of cytomegalovirus exposure and HLA in healthy donors. The PCR employed 60 Vbeta primers together with 13 Jbeta primers. Assay used: immunoSEQ multiplex PCR; TCRdb lists only in-frame clones, some missing. This table has 120,000 or so clones, roughly 80% appearing once. This clone was counted between two and nine times. Germline assignment: CDR1 LNHNV and CDR2 YYDKDF (reference sequence). The V and J ends lost 0 bases and 0 bases respectively, with 15 bases between them. The CDR3 has 18 residues. The chain carries TRBV15 and TRBJ1-5, with D hard to call. This receptor was identified in a man younger than 35 in good health and CMV-seropositive. Sample: PBMCs. CDR3 residues: CATSRDPPKTNSNQPQHF. The CDR3, as DNA: TGTGCCACCAGCAGAGATCCCCCAAAAACTAATAGCAATCAGCCCCAGCATTTT.